The source of this TCR beta chain is a study of OX40 agonist ivuxolimab in advanced cancers. Germline CDR1 and CDR2: MNHNY and SVGAGI (reference sequence). The CDR3 is made up of 13 amino acids. Trimming cost V 6 bases and J 2 bases, with 8 bases left between them. With autoimmune disease history or systemic immunosuppression, patients were excluded. On cycle 4 day 1 and cycle 7 day 1, as well as at baseline, blood was sampled. The assay was immunoSEQ multiplex PCR, and TCRdb's table has in-frame clones only and misses some. The data contain 70,000 to 75,000 clones, less than 90% of them singletons. This clonotype was sampled from an adult with an advanced solid tumor such as melanoma, head and neck, liver or kidney cancer. Source: CD4+ or CD8+ T cells sorted from blood, taken in a trial of the OX40 agonist ivuxolimab. V is TRBV6-6 and J is TRBJ1-5, with D possibly being TRBD1 (6 bases). CDR3 bases: TGTGCCAGCAGCCCAGGGGGCAATCAGCCCCAGCATTTT. This encodes CASSPGGNQPQHF.